Below, one TCR beta chain is given with its context. The antigen is unknown. These data are taken from a study of T cell responses to AZD1222 COVID-19 vaccine. Findings and limits, study-wide: Reportedly, nearly half the spike-specific TCRs target unmutated variant regions. After the peak T cell response, and only then, were repertoires sampled. The study identified only 6 or 7 AZD1222 recipients as seropositive at baseline.

Profiled with immunoSEQ multiplex PCR; TCRdb holds only in-frame clones, not every one. There are 100,000 to 110,000 clones in the sample; approximately 87% occur only once, and 4% to 5% lies in the top ten. The sequencing used peripheral blood, collected on day 0 of MenACWY control vaccination. This TCR came from an adult in good health.

CDR3 in amino acids: CATSPGQGNYGYTF. The DNA for the CDR3 is TGTGCCACCAGTCCGGGACAGGGCAACTATGGCTACACCTTC. J is TRBJ1-2 and V is TRBV24-1; the match to TRBD1 covers 9 bases. This CDR3 is built from 14 residues. With 6 bases clipped from V and 2 bases from J, the junction kept 3 bases outside the gene matches. Looked up from germline, CDR1 is KGHDR and CDR2 is SFDVKD.